These T cell receptor beta chains were read from a single sample in a study of blood T cell repertoires in COVID-19. Here immunoSEQ multiplex PCR was the method, and the copy in TCRdb shows in-frame clones only, minus some. The sample holds 250,000 to 300,000 clones, approximately 90% seen once. The sample comprised peripheral blood. Every receptor here comes from a man between 18 and 35 years old with active or convalescent COVID-19. Each CDR3 is given without its conserved first and last residue.

J gene: TRBJ1-1
V gene: TRBV6-2/TRBV6-3
CDR3 protein: ASSTPYRAQAF

J gene: TRBJ1-3
V gene: TRBV9
CDR3 protein: ASSTQGTSGNTIY

J gene: TRBJ2-7
V gene: TRBV4-1
CDR3 protein: ASSQIAITTYEQY

J gene: TRBJ2-2
V gene: TRBV30
CDR3 protein: AFKTGGGAGELF

J gene: TRBJ2-2
V gene: TRBV5-1
CDR3 protein: ASSSSGGPNTGELF

J gene: TRBJ2-7
V gene: TRBV7-2
CDR3 protein: ASSLRPPSGSYEQY

J gene: TRBJ2-3
V gene: TRBV20-1
CDR3 protein: SASRGGQDTQY

J gene: TRBJ2-5
V gene: TRBV27
CDR3 protein: ASGYRWRETQY

J gene: TRBJ2-1
V gene: TRBV7-2
CDR3 protein: ASSLGLAWNEQF

J gene: TRBJ2-7
V gene: TRBV13
CDR3 protein: ASSSTRPEQY

J gene: TRBJ2-2
V gene: TRBV9
CDR3 protein: ASSPLEIRAGELF

J gene: TRBJ1-1
V gene: TRBV11-2
CDR3 protein: ASSSSRGTEAF

J gene: TRBJ2-5
V gene: TRBV4-1
CDR3 protein: ASSQAPQAQETQY

J gene: TRBJ2-7
V gene: TRBV30
CDR3 protein: AWNHGTLYEQY

J gene: TRBJ1-1
V gene: TRBV19
CDR3 protein: ASSIIGPDGRNTEAF

J gene: TRBJ1-3
V gene: TRBV4-1
CDR3 protein: ASSQGAWQGIISGNTIY

J gene: TRBJ1-1
V gene: TRBV6-6
CDR3 protein: ASSSPGQGENTEAF

J gene: TRBJ1-2
V gene: TRBV15
CDR3 protein: ATSREVGQGLVYGYT

J gene: TRBJ1-3
V gene: TRBV7-6
CDR3 protein: ASSIPGHSSGNTIY

J gene: TRBJ2-7
V gene: TRBV23-1
CDR3 protein: ASSQRGKGTPTSYEQY

J gene: TRBJ1-3
V gene: TRBV11-1
CDR3 protein: ASSLSTGDTIY

J gene: TRBJ2-7
V gene: TRBV19
CDR3 protein: ASSRTGALGNYEQY

J gene: TRBJ2-7
V gene: TRBV12-2
CDR3 protein: ASRFARVGVSRNSYEQY

J gene: TRBJ2-7
V gene: TRBV9
CDR3 protein: ASSVDGRSYEQY

J gene: TRBJ2-5
V gene: TRBV5-5
CDR3 protein: ASSLWQGGETQY

J gene: TRBJ2-7
V gene: TRBV5-4
CDR3 protein: ASSLLAGGPYEQY

J gene: TRBJ1-6
V gene: TRBV12-5
CDR3 protein: ASGFTPQRAPLNSPLH

J gene: TRBJ1-4
V gene: TRBV5-1
CDR3 protein: ASSLENGGVGEKLF

J gene: TRBJ2-1
V gene: TRBV12-5
CDR3 protein: ASGLSGWRNEQF

J gene: TRBJ1-6
V gene: TRBV5-4
CDR3 protein: ASSTQGNSPLH

J gene: TRBJ2-5
V gene: TRBV5-1
CDR3 protein: ASRPDSYQETQY

J gene: TRBJ2-5
V gene: TRBV5-8
CDR3 protein: ASSRGTRQETQY

J gene: TRBJ2-2
V gene: TRBV10-3
CDR3 protein: AISGGVNTGELF

J gene: TRBJ1-1
V gene: TRBV7-9
CDR3 protein: ASSSPMDGDTEAF

J gene: TRBJ1-3
V gene: TRBV4-2
CDR3 protein: ASSQELRQGSGNTIY

J gene: TRBJ1-1
V gene: TRBV6-5
CDR3 protein: ASSVEITEAF

J gene: TRBJ2-1
V gene: TRBV21-1
CDR3 protein: ASTSGLAVSEQF

J gene: TRBJ2-1
V gene: TRBV24-1
CDR3 protein: ATADGRAGAVEQF

J gene: TRBJ1-1
V gene: TRBV7-9
CDR3 protein: ASSFSGDTEAF

J gene: TRBJ1-1
V gene: TRBV11-2
CDR3 protein: ASSLKEGTEAF